The clone carrying this T cell receptor beta chain has a count of ten or more. The data were taken from a study of T-cell reconstitution after alpha-beta-depleted transplantation in children. V was pared by 1 base and J by 0 bases, with 7 bases between. The germline CDR1 and CDR2 sequences are SGHRS and YFSETQ. CDR3 length equals 14 residues. A library of TCRbeta sequences, prepared with unique molecular identifiers, was generated. TCRdb recomputed calls from the PCR reads with MiXCR, one row per CDR3 protein. Among hundreds of thousands of distinct CDR3 sequences, 6.5% to 10% were seen once, and the ten largest hold 5% to 8%.

The sequenced sample was PBMCs, mostly from graft donor cells, obtained 180 days after TCRalphabeta/CD19-depleted stem cell transplant. This TCR was recovered from a male patient younger than 18 who had a stem cell transplant for acute lymphoblastic leukemia, so the T cells may come from the graft donor. The genes are TRBV5-1 and TRBJ1-1; D uncertain. The CDR3 here is CASSLTEMNTEAFF. CDR3 coding DNA: TGCGCCAGCAGCTTGACAGAGATGAACACTGAAGCTTTCTTT.